The sequence of this TCR beta chain was determined in a study of blood T cell repertoires in COVID-19. Study as a whole: Material from acute and convalescent COVID-19 was sourced from the United States, Italy and Spain. From T cells, B-cell-depleted T cells, or PBMCs came the material, which was cDNA or gDNA.

The Seattle site enrolled patients during active infection and followed them longitudinally. In the authors' workflow: Using reference gene primer amplification, nucleated cell counts were estimated. Assay: immunoSEQ multiplex PCR; the TCRdb copy retains only in-frame clones and omits some. From that table come the V and J calls and clone size; the DNA was used to work out D and trimming. The sample carries 150,000 to 200,000 clones, 65% to 85% recorded once. J was trimmed by 4 bases and V by 9 bases; bases with no gene match: 5. Per the germline V gene, CDR1 is WNHNN and CDR2 is SYGVQD (reference sequence). This CDR3 is built from 13 residues.

The chain uses TRBV10-1 and TRBJ2-2, with TRBD1 matching 7 bases. This clonotype was obtained from a woman between 35 and 50 years old with COVID-19, enrolled during active disease. The sequenced sample was peripheral blood. The CDR3 loop reads CARGTDSTGELFF. The CDR3, as DNA: TGCGCCAGGGGGACAGATTCCACCGGGGAGCTGTTTTTT.